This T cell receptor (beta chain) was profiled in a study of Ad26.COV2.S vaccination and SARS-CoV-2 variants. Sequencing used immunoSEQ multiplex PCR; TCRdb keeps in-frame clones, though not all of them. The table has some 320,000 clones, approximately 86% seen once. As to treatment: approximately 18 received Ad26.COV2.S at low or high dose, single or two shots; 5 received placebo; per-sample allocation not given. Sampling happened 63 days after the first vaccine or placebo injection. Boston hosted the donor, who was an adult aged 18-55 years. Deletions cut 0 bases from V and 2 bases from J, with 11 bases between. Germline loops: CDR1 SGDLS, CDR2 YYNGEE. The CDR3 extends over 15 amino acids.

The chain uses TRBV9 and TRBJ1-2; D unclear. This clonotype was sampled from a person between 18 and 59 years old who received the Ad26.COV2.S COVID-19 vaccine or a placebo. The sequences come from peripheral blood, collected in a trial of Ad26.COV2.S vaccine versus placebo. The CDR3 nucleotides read TGTGCCAGCAGCGTAGTAAAGAATTTCAACTATGGCTACACCTTC. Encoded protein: CASSVVKNFNYGYTF.